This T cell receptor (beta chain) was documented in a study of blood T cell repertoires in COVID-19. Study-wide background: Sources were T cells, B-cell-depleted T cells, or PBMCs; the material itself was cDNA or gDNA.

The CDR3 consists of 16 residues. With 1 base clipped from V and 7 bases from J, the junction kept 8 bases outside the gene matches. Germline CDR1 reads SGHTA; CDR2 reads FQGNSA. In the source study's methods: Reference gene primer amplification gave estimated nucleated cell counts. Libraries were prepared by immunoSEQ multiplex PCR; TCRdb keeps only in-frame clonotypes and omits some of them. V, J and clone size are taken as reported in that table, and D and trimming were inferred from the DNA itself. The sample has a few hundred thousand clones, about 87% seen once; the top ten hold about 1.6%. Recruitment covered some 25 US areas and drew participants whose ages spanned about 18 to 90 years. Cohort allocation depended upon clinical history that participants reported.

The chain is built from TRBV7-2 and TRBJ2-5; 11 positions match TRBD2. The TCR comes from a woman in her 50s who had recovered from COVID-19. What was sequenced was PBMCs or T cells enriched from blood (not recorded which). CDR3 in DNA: TGTGCCAGCAGCTTAGATGTATCTAGCGGGAGGCGGACCCAGTACTTC. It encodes CASSLDVSSGRRTQYF.